This record looks at one T cell receptor beta chain sequence and its context. What it binds is not known. The source of the sample is a study of shared clonotypes between healthy human individuals. Regarding the study as a whole: Sequencing depth was a factor that was expected to affect clonotype sharing among donors. Memory subsets had estimated richness that was generally smaller than that of naive subsets.

Germline V gene data show CDR1 as KGHSH and CDR2 as LQKENI. The CDR3 is 14 residues long. V was clipped by 2 bases and J by 10 bases, with 14 bases between them. Data came from immunoSEQ multiplex PCR; TCRdb stores just in-frame clones and leaves some out. The repertoire consists of about 990,000 clones, with around three quarters occurring once and the leading ten covering more than 0.55%. Negatively enriched CD4+ T cells were divided by CD45RA into naive and memory. The material sequenced was memory CD4+ T cells from PBMCs. Subset meaning: CD45RA-negative fraction. The J gene is TRBJ1-4, the V gene TRBV18, with D hard to call. The receptor's source is a man aged 18 to 30 in good health. Some clones in this sample may be carry-over from other donors' samples. In nucleotides, the CDR3 is TGTGCCAGCTCACCATCAGAAACTGCTGGAAAACTGTTTTTT. It yields the protein CASSPSETAGKLFF.